This is a list of T cell receptor beta chains from one sample in a study of cytomegalovirus exposure and HLA in healthy donors. Generated by immunoSEQ multiplex PCR, the TCRdb table keeps only in-frame clones and is missing some. The sample lists 100,000 to 150,000 clones, around 77% seen once, with approximately 4.2% in the top ten. The sequenced sample consisted of PBMCs. These TCRs come from a male donor in good health and CMV-seropositive. Each CDR3 is given with its conserved first and last residue. A D gene is named only where the DNA matches it firmly. Not every row has a clone size; where given, it reads once, few, many or a size class.

clone size	D gene	CDR3 length	V gene	J gene	CDR3 DNA	CDR3 protein
.	.	15	TRBV11-2	TRBJ2-7	TGTGCCAGCAGCCCCCCGGTGAGGAGCTCCTACGAGCAGTACTTC	CASSPPVRSSYEQYF
.	.	13	TRBV25-1	TRBJ2-5	TGTGCCAGCAGTGATGGAGCCCGAGAGACCCAGTACTTC	CASSDGARETQYF
once	TRBD1	13	TRBV5-4	TRBJ1-1	TGTGCCAGCCGGGACAGGGTTAACACTGAAGCTTTCTTT	CASRDRVNTEAFF
.	TRBD2	13	TRBV29-1	TRBJ2-7	TGCAGCGTTGGCGCTAGCGGGAGTTACGAGCAGTACTTC	CSVGASGSYEQYF
.	.	14	TRBV6-5	TRBJ1-1	TGTGCCAGCAGTTACTCGGGCAGGGGCTCGGAAGCTTTCTTT	CASSYSGRGSEAFF
few	.	15	TRBV11-3	TRBJ2-7	TGTGCCAGCAGCTTAGAGGCGAGCGGTACCTACGAGCAGTACTTC	CASSLEASGTYEQYF
few	.	16	TRBV6-6	TRBJ2-1	TGTGCCAGCACCCAAACCGCCTCCTTAAGTTACGGGGAGCAGTTCTTC	CASTQTASLSYGEQFF
.	.	13	TRBV9	TRBJ1-1	TGTGCCAGCAGCCCCACAGCGGGGGGTGGCGCTTTCTTT	CASSPTAGGGAFF
.	.	14	TRBV4-2	TRBJ2-1	TGTGCCAGCAGCCCCACCGGGGACTTCCATGAGCAGTTCTTC	CASSPTGDFHEQFF
.	.	15	TRBV5-1	TRBJ1-5	TGCGCCAGCAGCTTGGGGACCCAACGGGGTCAGCCCCAGCATTTT	CASSLGTQRGQPQHF
.	TRBD1	15	TRBV18	TRBJ1-2	TGTGCCAGCTCACCGGGGGACAGGCGTGTCTATGGCTACACCTTC	CASSPGDRRVYGYTF
.	TRBD1	18	TRBV4-1	TRBJ2-7	TGCGCCAGCAGCCAACTCCCGTCGGTGGGACAGCGGTCCTACGAGCAGTACTTC	CASSQLPSVGQRSYEQYF
.	.	15	TRBV11-2	TRBJ2-2	TGTGCCAGCAGCTTAGTGGCTCAGAACACCGGGGAGCTGTTTTTT	CASSLVAQNTGELFF
.	TRBD2	14	TRBV13	TRBJ2-7	TGTGCCAGCAGCCGCCGGGGGGGCCTGGACGAGCAGTACTTC	CASSRRGGLDEQYF
.	TRBD1	14	TRBV28	TRBJ2-7	TGTGCCAGCTCCCCGAACAGGGGTGATGGAGAGCAGTACTTC	CASSPNRGDGEQYF
.	TRBD1	15	TRBV5-1	TRBJ2-2	TGCGCCAGCAGTGATACAGGGGGTGAGGTCGGGGAGCTGTTTTTT	CASSDTGGEVGELFF
.	TRBD1	15	TRBV4-2	TRBJ1-6	TGTGCCAGCAGCCTACGGACAGGGCCGGATTCACCCCTCCACTTT	CASSLRTGPDSPLHF
.	TRBD1	14	TRBV5-6	TRBJ2-7	TGTGCCAGCAGCTCCGGGACAGGGAGGGAGGAGCAGTACTTC	CASSSGTGREEQYF
.	TRBD2	15	TRBV7-8	TRBJ2-1	TGTGCCAGCAGCCGACTAGCGGGCTCCTACAATGAGCAGTTCTTC	CASSRLAGSYNEQFF
.	.	15	TRBV4-1	TRBJ2-2	TGCGCCAGCAGCCACAAAGCGTCGAACACCGGGGAGCTGTTTTTT	CASSHKASNTGELFF
.	TRBD2	14	TRBV27	TRBJ2-1	TGTGCCAGCAGTTTCCTAGCGGGAAGGAATGAGCAGTTCTTC	CASSFLAGRNEQFF
.	.	13	TRBV28	TRBJ2-3	TGTGCCAGTGCGCGCGGAAGCACAGATACGCAGTATTTT	CASARGSTDTQYF
.	.	14	TRBV6-1	TRBJ1-2	TGTGCCAGCAGGGGCGGAGGGGCTAGGTATGGCTACACCTTC	CASRGGGARYGYTF
.	.	14	TRBV28	TRBJ2-7	TGTGCCAGCACCGGGGTGGCAGGGGCCGGCGAGCAGTACTTC	CASTGVAGAGEQYF